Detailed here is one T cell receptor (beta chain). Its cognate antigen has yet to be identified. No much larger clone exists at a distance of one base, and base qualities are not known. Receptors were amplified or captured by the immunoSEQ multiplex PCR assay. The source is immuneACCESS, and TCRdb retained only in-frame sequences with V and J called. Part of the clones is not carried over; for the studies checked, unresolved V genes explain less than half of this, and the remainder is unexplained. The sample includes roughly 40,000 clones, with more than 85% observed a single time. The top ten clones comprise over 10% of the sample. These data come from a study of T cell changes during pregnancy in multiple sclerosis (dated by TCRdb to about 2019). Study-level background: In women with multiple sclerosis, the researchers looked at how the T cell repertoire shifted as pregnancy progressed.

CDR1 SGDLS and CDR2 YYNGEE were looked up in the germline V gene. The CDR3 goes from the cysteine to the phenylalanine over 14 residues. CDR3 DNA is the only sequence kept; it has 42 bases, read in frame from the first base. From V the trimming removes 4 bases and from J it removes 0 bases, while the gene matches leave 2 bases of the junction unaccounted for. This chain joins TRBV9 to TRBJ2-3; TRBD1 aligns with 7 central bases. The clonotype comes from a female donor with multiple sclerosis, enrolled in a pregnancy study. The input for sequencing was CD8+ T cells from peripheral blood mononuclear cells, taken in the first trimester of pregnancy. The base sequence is TGTGCCAGCAGCCTGACAGGGAGCACAGATACGCAGTATTTT. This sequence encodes CASSLTGSTDTQYF.